These 23 T cell receptor beta chains were sequenced from one sample in a study of T cell responses to AZD1222 COVID-19 vaccine. Method: immunoSEQ multiplex PCR; TCRdb's copy keeps in-frame clones and lacks some. The table shows some 110,000 clones, with over 80% occurring only once. The sequencing here drew on peripheral blood, taken on day 0 of AZD1222 vaccination. These receptors were collected from an adult in good health.

The chain links TRBV9 to TRBJ2-7, with 7 bases lining up with TRBD2. J gave up 7 bases and V 0 bases, and 7 bases lay outside the gene matches. The CDR3 covers 14 residues. The germline gives CDR1 SGDLS, CDR2 YYNGEE. The CDR3 here is CASSVVSGLGEQYF. CDR3 in DNA: TGTGCCAGCAGCGTAGTTAGCGGGCTGGGGGAGCAGTACTTC.

The rearrangement joins TRBV25-1 to TRBJ2-2; 7 bases agree with TRBD1. CDR3 length equals 14 residues. From germline, CDR1 is MGHDK and CDR2 SYGVNS. V lost 6 bases and J lost 2; bases outside the gene matches: 3. The CDR3 DNA reads as TGTGCCAGCAGGGGACAGACCAACACCGGGGAGCTGTTTTTT. Protein sequence: CASRGQTNTGELFF.

The chain recombines TRBV27 with TRBJ2-7; 7 bases are shared with TRBD2. Trimming removed 2 bases from V and 0 bases from J; junction bases left unmatched: 7. The CDR3 is made up of 16 amino acids. In germline, CDR1 is MNHEY, CDR2 SMNVEV (reference sequence). The CDR3 region is CASSLNREVHSYEQYF. The DNA for the CDR3 is TGTGCCAGCAGTTTAAACCGGGAGGTCCACTCCTACGAGCAGTACTTC.

V usage is TRBV4-3 and J usage is TRBJ2-6; D tentatively reads TRBD1 or TRBD2 (5 bases each). Germline V gene lookup returns CDR1 LGHNA and CDR2 YSLEER. The CDR3 has 16 amino acids. The V gene lost 0 bases and the J gene lost 2 bases, with 8 bases spanning the gap. The CDR3 DNA is TGCGCCAGCAGCCAAGACCAGGGAGCTGGGGCCAACGTCCTGACTTTC. It specifies CASSQDQGAGANVLTF.

V and J are TRBV4-1 and TRBJ1-3, with D perhaps TRBD1 (6 bases). The CDR3 is made up of 13 amino acids. The V gene lost 6 bases and the J gene lost 2 bases, with 8 bases spanning the gap. In germline, CDR1 is MGHRA, CDR2 YSYEKL. The CDR3 bases are TGCGCCAGCAGGGAGGGGGCTGGAAACACCATATATTTT. Translation: CASREGAGNTIYF.

The rearrangement uses TRBV7-9 and TRBJ2-7; D call uncertain. CDR3 length: 15 amino acids. CDR1 and CDR2 (germline): SEHNR, FQNEAQ (reference sequence). V dropped 1 base and J dropped 1 base, with 11 bases sitting between them. The chain's CDR3 is CASSLGVGVSYEQYF. CDR3 bases: TGTGCCAGCAGCTTAGGGGTTGGTGTTTCCTACGAGCAGTACTTC.

A word on this clone: This CDR3 is also generated by other DNA sequences in the sample. The chain combines TRBV7-9 with TRBJ2-7, with D hard to call. V shed 5 bases and J shed 1 base, with 6 bases lying between them. Germline V gene sequence: CDR1 SEHNR, CDR2 FQNEAQ (reference sequence). This CDR3 has 12 amino acids. The CDR3 region has the DNA TGTGCCAGCAGCAGAGGATCCTACGAGCAGTACTTC. It specifies CASSRGSYEQYF.

The CDR3 protein is CATLPPHNYGYTF. CDR3 DNA sequence: TGTGCCACCCTCCCACCTCATAACTATGGCTACACCTTC. The genes are TRBV6-5 and TRBJ1-2; D not certain. CDR3 size: 13 residues. Germline assignment: CDR1 MNHEY and CDR2 SVGAGI. The V end lost 10 bases, the J end lost 1 base, and 13 bases lay between the germline ends.

The chain has TRBV30 and TRBJ1-2, with TRBD1 identical over 10 bases. CDR1 and CDR2 from the germline V gene are GTSNPN and SVGIG (reference sequence). V shed 2 bases, J shed 7 bases, and the junction held 4 bases outside the gene matches. The CDR3 consists of 13 residues. Written as DNA, the CDR3 is TGTGCCTGGAGTCGCCGGGACAGGGGTGGCTACACCTTC. As protein: CAWSRRDRGGYTF.

The chain recombines TRBV29-1 with TRBJ2-5; D is possibly TRBD1 (9 bases). Germline CDR1 reads SQVTM; CDR2 reads ANQGSEA. CDR3 length equals 15 residues. The ends were cut back, 3 bases at V and 5 bases at J, with 19 bases in the middle. The CDR3 region is CSVDHYSGTGETQYF. CDR3 in DNA: TGCAGCGTTGACCACTATAGCGGGACAGGGGAGACCCAGTACTTC. The full variable domain, its missing parts supplied by reference TRBV29-1 and TRBJ2-5, is SAVISQKPSRDICQRGTSLTIQCQVDSQVTMMFWYRQQPGQSLTLIATANQGSEATYESGFVIDKFPISRPNLTFSTLTVSNMSPEDSSIYLCSVDHYSGTGETQYFGPGTRLLVL.

This sequence joins TRBV6-2 or TRBV6-3 and TRBJ1-3; TRBD1 agrees at 7 bases. Germline trimming cut 6 bases from V and 2 bases from J; bases unmatched to any gene: 7. The CDR3 has 15 amino acids. The germline CDR1 and CDR2 sequences are MNHEY and SVGEGT. CDR3 loop: CASSFRGTAGNTIYF. The CDR3 region has the DNA TGTGCCAGCAGCTTTCGCGGGACAGCTGGAAACACCATATATTTT.

The chain employs TRBV18 and TRBJ1-2, with 9 bases lining up with TRBD1. This CDR3 is built from 16 residues. V was pared by 2 bases and J by 8 bases, with 12 bases of the junction left unmatched. Germline-derived CDR1 and CDR2 are KGHSH and LQKENI. The CDR3 sequence: CASSPKFQGQGNGYTF. The CDR3 region has the DNA TGTGCCAGCTCACCAAAATTCCAAGGACAGGGGAACGGCTACACCTTC. Full variable domain (outside the CDR3, taken from reference TRBV18 and TRBJ1-2): NAGVMQNPRHLVRRRGQEARLRCSPMKGHSHVYWYRQLPEEGLKFMVYLQKENIIDESGMPKERFSAEFPKEGPSILRIQQVVRGDSAAYFCASSPKFQGQGNGYTFGSGTRLTVV.

The count of this clone is one. The chain has TRBV5-8 and TRBJ1-5; D possibly corresponds to TRBD1 (6 bases). V was trimmed by 4 bases and J by 2 bases, leaving 10 bases between them. The length of the CDR3 is 14 residues. Germline V gene data show CDR1 as SGHTS and CDR2 as YDEGEE. DNA of the CDR3: TGTGCCAGCAGCGCGGGACATCGCAATCAGCCCCAGCATTTT. Its translation is CASSAGHRNQPQHF.

As regards this clone: At one end, the junction sequence differs from germline, possibly due to a read error. V is TRBV20-1 and J is TRBJ2-7; TRBD2 agrees at 7 bases. The CDR3 totals 8 residues. Germline V CDR1 and CDR2: DFQATT, SNEGSKA (reference sequence). Here the CDR3 DNA reads TGCAGTGGGGGGGGAGGAACGTTC. Encoded protein: CSGGGGTF.

The chain employs TRBV7-9 and TRBJ2-3; tentatively, D is TRBD2 (5 bases). This CDR3 spans 17 amino acids. The V gene lost 5 bases and the J gene lost 2 bases, with 20 bases spanning the gap. Germline assignment: CDR1 SEHNR and CDR2 FQNEAQ (reference sequence). The CDR3 region is CASSPRGLDGDTDTQYF. CDR3 nucleotide sequence: TGTGCCAGCAGCCCCCGGGGTCTTGACGGGGACACAGATACGCAGTATTTT. The full variable domain, its missing parts supplied by reference TRBV7-9 and TRBJ2-3, is DTGVSQNPRHKITKRGQNVTFRCDPISEHNRLYWYRQTLGQGPEFLTYFQNEAQLEKSRLLSDRFSAERPKGSFSTLEIQRTEQGDSAMYLCASSPRGLDGDTDTQYFGPGTRLTVL.

This chain joins TRBV21-1 and TRBJ2-7; TRBD2 was called by the table and not checked on the DNA. TRBV21-1 is a pseudogene locus. The CDR3 extends over 19 amino acids. CDR3 bases: TGTGCCAGCGGCGTCGGGGGGCGCCTCAACTCCTTCATCTCCTACGAGCAGTACTTC. This sequence encodes CASGVGGRLNSFISYEQYF.

The chain couples TRBV6-2 or TRBV6-3 to TRBJ2-7; D call uncertain. Germline V gene sequence: CDR1 MNHEY, CDR2 SVGEGT. The CDR3 extends over 12 amino acids. V lost 6 bases and J lost 5, with 11 bases in between. The CDR3 loop is CASSLRQDEQYF. The CDR3 bases are TGTGCCAGCAGCCTGAGACAAGACGAGCAGTACTTC.

J is TRBJ2-7 and V is TRBV28, with 10 bases that match TRBD2. V dropped 5 bases and J dropped 6; count of bases not matched to a gene: 7. Germline V gives CDR1 MDHEN, CDR2 SYDVKM. The CDR3 consists of 14 residues. The CDR3 loop is CASSTKRGGREQYF. The CDR3 DNA follows: TGTGCCAGCAGTACTAAGCGGGGGGGTCGCGAGCAGTACTTC.

The rearrangement uses TRBV9 and TRBJ2-2, with D uncertain. The length of the CDR3 is 12 residues. Germline CDR1 is SGDLS and CDR2 is YYNGEE. V dropped 0 bases and J dropped 6 bases, with 3 bases sitting between them. CDR3 sequence: CASSVAAGELFF. CDR3 bases: TGTGCCAGCAGCGTAGCCGCCGGGGAGCTGTTTTTT.

The V call is TRBV2, the J call TRBJ1-5; D may be TRBD1 (5 bases). CDR3 length: 13 residues. Germline assignment: CDR1 SNHLY and CDR2 FYNNEI. Trimming left V 4 bases short and J 5 bases short, with 9 bases between. The CDR3 DNA reads TGTGCCAGCAGTGTGCAGGGCTATCAGCCCCAGCATTTT. It encodes CASSVQGYQPQHF.

This sequence joins TRBV2 and TRBJ1-2; TRBD1 is a possible D gene (6 bases). V dropped 4 bases and J dropped 5 bases, with 14 bases sitting between them. CDR3 length equals 14 residues. Germline CDR1 reads SNHLY; CDR2 reads FYNNEI. The CDR3: CASSVEGVGYGYTF. The CDR3 nucleotides are TGTGCCAGCAGTGTGGAGGGGGTTGGGTATGGCTACACCTTC. Based on the CDR3 plus reference TRBV2 and TRBJ1-2, the full variable domain is EPEVTQTPSHQVTQMGQEVILRCVPISNHLYFYWYRQILGQKVEFLVSFYNNEISEKSEIFDDQFSVERPDGSNFTLKIRSTKLEDSAMYFCASSVEGVGYGYTFGSGTRLTVV.

The chain has TRBV19 and TRBJ2-5; 7 bases align to TRBD1. The CDR3 spans 14 residues. In germline, CDR1 is LNHDA, CDR2 SQIVND (reference sequence). V trimming: 6 bases; J trimming: 4 bases; junction bases outside the gene matches: 8. CDR3 DNA: TGTGCCAGTAGATCCCAGGGGGTAGGAGAGACCCAGTACTTC. Amino acid sequence: CASRSQGVGETQYF.

A few counts support this clone. The chain has TRBV4-1 and TRBJ2-3, with 9 bases fitting TRBD1. There are 15 residues in the CDR3. V dropped 1 base and J dropped 4; count of bases not matched to a gene: 3. CDR1 MGHRA and CDR2 YSYEKL come from the germline V gene. The CDR3 nucleotides read TGCGCCAGCAGCCAAGGGACAGGGGTCGCAGATACGCAGTATTTT. Translating it yields CASSQGTGVADTQYF.